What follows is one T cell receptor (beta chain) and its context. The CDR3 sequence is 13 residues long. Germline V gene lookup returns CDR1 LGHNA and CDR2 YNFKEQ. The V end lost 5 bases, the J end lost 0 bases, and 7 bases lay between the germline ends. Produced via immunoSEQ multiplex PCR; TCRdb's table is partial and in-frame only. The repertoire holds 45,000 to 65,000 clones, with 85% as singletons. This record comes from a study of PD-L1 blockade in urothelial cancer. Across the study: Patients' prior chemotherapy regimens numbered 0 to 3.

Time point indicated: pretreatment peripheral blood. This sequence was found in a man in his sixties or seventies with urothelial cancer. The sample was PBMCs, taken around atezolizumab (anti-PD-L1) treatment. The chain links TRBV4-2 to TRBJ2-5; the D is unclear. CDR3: CASSDNYQETQYF. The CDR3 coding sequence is TGTGCCAGCAGCGACAACTACCAAGAGACCCAGTACTTC.